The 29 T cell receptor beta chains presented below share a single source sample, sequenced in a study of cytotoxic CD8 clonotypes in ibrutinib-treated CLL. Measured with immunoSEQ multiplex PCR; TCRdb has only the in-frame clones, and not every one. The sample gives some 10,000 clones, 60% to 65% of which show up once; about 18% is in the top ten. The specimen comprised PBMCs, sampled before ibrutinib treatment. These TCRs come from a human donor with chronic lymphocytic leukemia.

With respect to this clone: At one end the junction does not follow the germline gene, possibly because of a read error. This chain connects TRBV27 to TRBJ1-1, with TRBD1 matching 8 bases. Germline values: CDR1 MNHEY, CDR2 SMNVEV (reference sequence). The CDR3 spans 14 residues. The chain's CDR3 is CASRFQGARFEAFF. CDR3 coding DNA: TGTGCCAGCCGTTTTCAGGGGGCTCGGTTTGAAGCTTTCTTT.

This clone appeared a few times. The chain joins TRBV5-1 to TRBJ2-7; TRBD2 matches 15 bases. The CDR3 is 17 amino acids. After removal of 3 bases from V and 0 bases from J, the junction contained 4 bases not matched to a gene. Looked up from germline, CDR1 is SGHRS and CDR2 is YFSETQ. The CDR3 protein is CASSSGLAGGASYEQYF. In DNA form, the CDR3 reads TGCGCCAGCAGCTCGGGACTAGCGGGAGGCGCCTCCTACGAGCAGTACTTC.

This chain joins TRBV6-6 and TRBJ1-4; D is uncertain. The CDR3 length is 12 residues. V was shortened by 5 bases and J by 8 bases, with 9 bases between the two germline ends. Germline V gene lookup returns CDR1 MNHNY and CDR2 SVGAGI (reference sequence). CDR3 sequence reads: CASSDHGEKLFF. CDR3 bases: TGTGCCAGCAGTGACCATGGAGAAAAACTGTTTTTT.

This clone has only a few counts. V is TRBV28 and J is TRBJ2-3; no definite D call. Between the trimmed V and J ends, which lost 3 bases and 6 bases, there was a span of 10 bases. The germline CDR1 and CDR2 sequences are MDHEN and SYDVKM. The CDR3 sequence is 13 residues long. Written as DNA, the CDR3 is TGTGCCAGCAGTTTGTTGCTTAGCGATACGCAGTATTTT. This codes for CASSLLLSDTQYF.

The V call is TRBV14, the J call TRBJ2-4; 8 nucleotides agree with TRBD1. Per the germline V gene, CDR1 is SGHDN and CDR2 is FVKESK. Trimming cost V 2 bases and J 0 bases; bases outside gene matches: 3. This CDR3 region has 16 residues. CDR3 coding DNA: TGTGCCAGCAGCCAAACAGGGGGAAAAGCCAAAAACATTCAGTACTTC. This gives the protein CASSQTGGKAKNIQYF.

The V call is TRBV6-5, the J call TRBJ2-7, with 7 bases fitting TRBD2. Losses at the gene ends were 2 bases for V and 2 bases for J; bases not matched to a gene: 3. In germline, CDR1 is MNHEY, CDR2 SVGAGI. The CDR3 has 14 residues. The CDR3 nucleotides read TGTGCCAGCAGTTACACCGGGACTACCTACGAGCAGTACTTC. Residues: CASSYTGTTYEQYF.

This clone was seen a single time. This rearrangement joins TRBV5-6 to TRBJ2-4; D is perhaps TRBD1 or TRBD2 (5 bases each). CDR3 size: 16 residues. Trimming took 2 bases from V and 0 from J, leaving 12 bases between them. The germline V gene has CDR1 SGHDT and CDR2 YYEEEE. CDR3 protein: CASSFRETVAKNIQYF. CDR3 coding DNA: TGTGCCAGCAGCTTTAGGGAGACAGTAGCCAAAAACATTCAGTACTTC.

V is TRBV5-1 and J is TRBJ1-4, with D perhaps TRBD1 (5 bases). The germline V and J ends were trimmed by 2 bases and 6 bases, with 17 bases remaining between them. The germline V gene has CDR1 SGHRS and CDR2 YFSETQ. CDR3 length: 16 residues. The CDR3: CASSFLPRGGDEKLFF. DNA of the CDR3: TGCGCCAGCAGCTTCCTCCCTCGGGGGGGGGATGAAAAACTGTTTTTT. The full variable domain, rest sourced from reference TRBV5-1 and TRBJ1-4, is KAGVTQTPRYLIKTRGQQVTLSCSPISGHRSVSWYQQTPGQGLQFLFEYFSETQRNKGNFPGRFSGRQFSNSRSEMNVSTLELGDSALYLCASSFLPRGGDEKLFFGSGTQLSVL.

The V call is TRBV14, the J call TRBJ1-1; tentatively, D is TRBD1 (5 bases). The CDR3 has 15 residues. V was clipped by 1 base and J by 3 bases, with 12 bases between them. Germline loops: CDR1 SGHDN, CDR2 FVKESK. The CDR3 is CASSQVLGTYTEAFF. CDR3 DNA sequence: TGTGCCAGCAGCCAAGTGTTGGGGACCTACACTGAAGCTTTCTTT.

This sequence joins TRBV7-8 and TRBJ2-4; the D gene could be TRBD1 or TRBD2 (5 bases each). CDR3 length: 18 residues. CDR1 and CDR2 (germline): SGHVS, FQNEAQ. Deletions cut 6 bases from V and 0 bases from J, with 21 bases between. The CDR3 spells CASRGISLGDIAKNIQYF. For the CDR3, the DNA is TGTGCCAGCAGGGGGATTTCCCTGGGGGATATAGCCAAAAACATTCAGTACTTC.

This CDR3 is CASSFIGGSYEQYF. DNA of the CDR3: TGTGCCAGCAGCTTTATCGGCGGGAGCTACGAGCAGTACTTC. This chain links TRBV7-8 with TRBJ2-7, with 7 nucleotides matching TRBD2. V was clipped by 3 bases and J by 3 bases; unmatched bases: 5. Germline V CDR1 and CDR2: SGHVS, FQNEAQ. CDR3 size: 14 residues.

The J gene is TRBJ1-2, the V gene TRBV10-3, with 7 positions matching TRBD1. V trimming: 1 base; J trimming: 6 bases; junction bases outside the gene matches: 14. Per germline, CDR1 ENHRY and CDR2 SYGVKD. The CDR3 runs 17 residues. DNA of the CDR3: TGTGCCATCAGTGAGTATATCCACCAACAGGGGACCGATGGCTACACCTTC. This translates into CAISEYIHQQGTDGYTF.

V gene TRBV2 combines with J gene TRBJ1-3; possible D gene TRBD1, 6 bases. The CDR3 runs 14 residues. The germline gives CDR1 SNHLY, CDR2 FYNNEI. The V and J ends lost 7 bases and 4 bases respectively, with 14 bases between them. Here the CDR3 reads CASTTGTLGNTIYF. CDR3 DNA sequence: TGTGCCAGCACCACCGGGACACTCGGAAACACCATATATTTT.

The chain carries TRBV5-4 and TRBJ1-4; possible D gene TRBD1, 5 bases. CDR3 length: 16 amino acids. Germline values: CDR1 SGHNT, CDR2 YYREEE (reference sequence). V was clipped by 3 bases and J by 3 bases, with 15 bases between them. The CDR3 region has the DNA TGTGCCAGCAGCTCCTATGAACTAGGGGCTAATGAAAAACTGTTTTTT. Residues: CASSSYELGANEKLFF.

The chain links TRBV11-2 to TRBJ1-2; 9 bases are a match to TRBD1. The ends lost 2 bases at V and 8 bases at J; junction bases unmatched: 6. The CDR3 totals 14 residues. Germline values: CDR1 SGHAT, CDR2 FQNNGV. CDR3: CASSLRGQGGGYTF. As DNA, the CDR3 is TGTGCCAGCAGCTTACGGGGACAGGGCGGAGGCTACACCTTC. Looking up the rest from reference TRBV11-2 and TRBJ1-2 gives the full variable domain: EAGVAQSPRYKIIEKRQSVAFWCNPISGHATLYWYQQILGQGPKLLIQFQNNGVVDDSQLPKDRFSAERLKGVDSTLKIQPAKLEDSAVYLCASSLRGQGGGYTFGSGTRLTVV.

CDR3: CASSHVSGLAGGSYNEQFF. The CDR3 DNA follows: TGTGCCAGCAGCCACGTTTCAGGACTAGCGGGGGGCTCCTACAATGAGCAGTTCTTC. The chain couples TRBV14 to TRBJ2-1; 14 bases agree with TRBD2. Germline assignment: CDR1 SGHDN and CDR2 FVKESK. The CDR3 has 19 amino acids. The ends lost 3 bases at V and 0 bases at J; junction bases unmatched: 7.

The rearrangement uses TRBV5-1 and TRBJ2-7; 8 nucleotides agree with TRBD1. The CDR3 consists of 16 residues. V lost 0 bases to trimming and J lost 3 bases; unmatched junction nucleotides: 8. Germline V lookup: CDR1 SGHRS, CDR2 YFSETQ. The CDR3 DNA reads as TGCGCCAGCAGCTTGGGCGACAGGGGCAACCACTACGAGCAGTACTTC. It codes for CASSLGDRGNHYEQYF.

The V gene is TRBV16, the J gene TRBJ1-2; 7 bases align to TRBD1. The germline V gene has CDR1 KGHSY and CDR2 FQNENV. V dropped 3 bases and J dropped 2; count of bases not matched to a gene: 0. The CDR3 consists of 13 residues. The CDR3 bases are TGTGCCAGCAGCCAGGGACAGAACTATGGCTACACCTTC. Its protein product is CASSQGQNYGYTF.

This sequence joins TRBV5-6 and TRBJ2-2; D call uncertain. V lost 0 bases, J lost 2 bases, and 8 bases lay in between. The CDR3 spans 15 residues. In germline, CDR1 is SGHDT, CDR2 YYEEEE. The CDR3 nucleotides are TGTGCCAGCAGCTTGGTTCCGGTTAACACCGGGGAGCTGTTTTTT. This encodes CASSLVPVNTGELFF. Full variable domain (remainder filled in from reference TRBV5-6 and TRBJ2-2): DAGVTQSPTHLIKTRGQQVTLRCSPKSGHDTVSWYQQALGQGPQFIFQYYEEEERQRGNFPDRFSGHQFPNYSSELNVNALLLGDSALYLCASSLVPVNTGELFFGEGSRLTVL.

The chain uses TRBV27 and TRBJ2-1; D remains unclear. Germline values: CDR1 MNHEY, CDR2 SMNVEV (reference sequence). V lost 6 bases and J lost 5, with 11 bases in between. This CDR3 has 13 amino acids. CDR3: CASSHDLHNEQFF. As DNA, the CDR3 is TGTGCCAGCAGCCACGACCTCCACAATGAGCAGTTCTTC.

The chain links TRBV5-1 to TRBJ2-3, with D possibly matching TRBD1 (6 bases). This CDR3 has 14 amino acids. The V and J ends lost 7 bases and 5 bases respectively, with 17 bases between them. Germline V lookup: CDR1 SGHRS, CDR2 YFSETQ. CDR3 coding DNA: TGCGCCAGCCACACCGATAGAGGGGGAGATACGCAGTATTTT. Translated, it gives CASHTDRGGDTQYF.

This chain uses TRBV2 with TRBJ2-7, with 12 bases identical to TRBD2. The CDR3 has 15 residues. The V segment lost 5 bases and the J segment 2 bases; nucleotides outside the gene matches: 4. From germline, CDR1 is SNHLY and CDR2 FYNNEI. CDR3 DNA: TGTGCCAGCAGTTCTCTAGCGGGGGGGCCCTACGAGCAGTACTTC. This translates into CASSSLAGGPYEQYF.

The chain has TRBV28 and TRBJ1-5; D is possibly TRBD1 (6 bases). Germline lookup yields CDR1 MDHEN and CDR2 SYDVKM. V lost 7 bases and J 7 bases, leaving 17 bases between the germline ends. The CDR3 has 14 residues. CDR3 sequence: CASIEGGEWQPQHF. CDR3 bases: TGTGCCAGCATCGAGGGGGGGGAATGGCAGCCCCAGCATTTT.

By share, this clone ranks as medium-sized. CDR3 in amino acids: CASAYRGSTDTQYF. DNA for the CDR3: TGTGCTAGTGCCTACAGGGGTAGCACAGATACGCAGTATTTT. The chain couples TRBV12-5 to TRBJ2-3, with 7 nucleotides matching TRBD1. With 7 bases clipped from V and 0 bases from J, the junction kept 4 bases outside the gene matches. The CDR3 has 14 residues. Germline V CDR1 and CDR2: LGHNT, FRNRAP.

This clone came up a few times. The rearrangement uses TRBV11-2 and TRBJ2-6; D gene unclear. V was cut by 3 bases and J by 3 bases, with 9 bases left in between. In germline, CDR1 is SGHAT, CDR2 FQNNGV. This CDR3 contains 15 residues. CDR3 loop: CASSFDSLGANVLTF. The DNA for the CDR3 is TGTGCCAGCAGCTTTGACTCTCTTGGGGCCAACGTCCTGACTTTC.

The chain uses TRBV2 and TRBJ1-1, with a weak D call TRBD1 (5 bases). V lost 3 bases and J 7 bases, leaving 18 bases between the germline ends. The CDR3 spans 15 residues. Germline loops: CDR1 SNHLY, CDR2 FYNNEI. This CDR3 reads CASSETRDAIYEAFF. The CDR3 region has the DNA TGTGCCAGCAGTGAGACCCGGGACGCCATTTATGAAGCTTTCTTT.

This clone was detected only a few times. CDR3: CASSLDSYEQYF. DNA for the CDR3: TGTGCCAGCAGCTTGGACTCCTACGAGCAGTACTTC. This rearrangement joins TRBV6-5 to TRBJ2-7; no clear D gene. CDR1 is MNHEY and CDR2 is SVGAGI in the germline V gene. The CDR3 consists of 12 residues. The ends were cut back, 6 bases at V and 0 bases at J, with 6 bases in the middle.

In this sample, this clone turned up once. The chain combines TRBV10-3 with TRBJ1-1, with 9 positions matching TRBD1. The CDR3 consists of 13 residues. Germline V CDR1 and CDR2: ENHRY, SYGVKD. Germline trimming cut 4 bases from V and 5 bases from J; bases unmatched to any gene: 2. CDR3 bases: TGTGCCATCAGTGCCGGGACAGGGACTGAAGCTTTCTTT. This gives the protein CAISAGTGTEAFF.

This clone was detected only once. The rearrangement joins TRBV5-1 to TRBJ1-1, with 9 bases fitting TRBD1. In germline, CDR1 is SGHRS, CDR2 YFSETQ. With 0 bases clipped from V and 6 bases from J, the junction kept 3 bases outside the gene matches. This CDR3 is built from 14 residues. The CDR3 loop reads CASSLGTGVSEAFF. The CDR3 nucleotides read TGCGCCAGCAGCTTGGGGACAGGGGTCTCTGAAGCTTTCTTT.